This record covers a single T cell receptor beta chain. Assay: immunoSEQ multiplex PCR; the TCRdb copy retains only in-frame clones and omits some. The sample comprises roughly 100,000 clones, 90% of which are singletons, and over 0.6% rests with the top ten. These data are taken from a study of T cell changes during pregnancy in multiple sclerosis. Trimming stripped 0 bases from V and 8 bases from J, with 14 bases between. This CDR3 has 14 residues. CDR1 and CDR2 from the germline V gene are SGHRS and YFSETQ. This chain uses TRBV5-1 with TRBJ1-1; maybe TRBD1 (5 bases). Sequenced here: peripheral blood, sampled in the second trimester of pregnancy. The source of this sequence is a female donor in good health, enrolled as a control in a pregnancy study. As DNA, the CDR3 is TGCGCCAGCAGCTTGGCGGAAGGGCGGGGGGAAGCTTTCTTT. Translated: CASSLAEGRGEAFF.